This T cell receptor beta chain derives from a study of shared clonotypes between healthy human individuals. Study outcomes and limitations: The diversity represented, both genetic and in exposure history, was limited by few donors. Sampling covered nothing but blood. Tissue TCR repertoires likely differ from those found in blood.

Donors comprised healthy HIV-negative adults lacking recent acute infections or vaccinations. Germline CDR1 MNHNS, CDR2 SASEGT. The ends lost 2 bases at V and 4 bases at J; junction bases unmatched: 7. The CDR3 consists of 15 residues. Turning to this clone: The target antigen is unknown.

The sequenced material, unsorted PBMC DNA, was run on ten immunoSEQ deep assay plates. TCRdb's table, derived via immunoSEQ multiplex PCR, lists solely in-frame clones and lacks some. The table records some 470,000 clones, 76% of them present only once. The sequence derives from a woman in her forties in good health. Some clones in this sample may be carry-over from other donors' samples. Sequencing was performed on PBMCs. This sequence joins TRBV6-1 and TRBJ1-2, with 7 positions matching TRBD1. In DNA form, the CDR3 reads TGTGCCAGCAGTGAACCCCTAGGGGGCAGCTATGGCTACACCTTC. Protein product: CASSEPLGGSYGYTF.